A single sample is the source of the 32 T cell receptor beta chains below, sequenced in a study of OX40 agonist ivuxolimab in advanced cancers. Repertoires were generated with immunoSEQ multiplex PCR, while TCRdb's copy carries only in-frame clones and drops some. Here the sample spans 56,000 or so clones, about 85% being singletons. The material sequenced was CD4+ or CD8+ T cells sorted from blood, taken in a trial of the OX40 agonist ivuxolimab. These receptors all come from an adult with an advanced solid tumor such as melanoma, head and neck, liver or kidney cancer.

The V gene is TRBV27, the J gene TRBJ2-7; 8 bases are shared with TRBD1. V shed 5 bases and J 2 bases; nucleotides not matched to a gene: 8. Germline V gene data show CDR1 as MNHEY and CDR2 as SMNVEV (reference sequence). The CDR3 is made up of 15 amino acids. The CDR3 is CASSAAGGFTYEQYF. The CDR3 coding sequence is TGTGCCAGCAGTGCCGCAGGGGGCTTCACCTACGAGCAGTACTTC.

This rearrangement joins TRBV10-3 to TRBJ2-5, with 9 nucleotides matching TRBD2. V was pared by 0 bases and J by 4 bases, with 3 bases of the junction left unmatched. This CDR3 has 15 residues. Germline CDR1 ENHRY, CDR2 SYGVKD. The chain's CDR3 is CAISESSGRIETQYF. The CDR3 DNA reads as TGTGCCATCAGTGAGTCTAGCGGGAGAATAGAGACCCAGTACTTC.

The chain carries TRBV9 and TRBJ2-7; 7 bases align to TRBD2. V trimming: 0 bases; J trimming: 6 bases; junction bases outside the gene matches: 3. The CDR3 extends over 13 amino acids. CDR1 and CDR2 (germline): SGDLS, YYNGEE. CDR3 nucleotide sequence: TGTGCCAGCAGCGTAGGAGGGAGGGGCGAGCAGTACTTC. Residues: CASSVGGRGEQYF.

The chain links TRBV30 to TRBJ2-2, with 15 bases identical to TRBD2. Germline-derived CDR1 and CDR2 are GTSNPN and SVGIG (reference sequence). CDR3 length equals 19 residues. The V gene end was trimmed by 2 bases and the J gene end by 5 bases; junction bases not matched to a gene: 12. The CDR3 DNA follows: TGTGCCTGGAGTTCTTTGGGGACTAGCGGGAGGAGTTGGACCGGGGAGCTGTTTTTT. Encoded protein: CAWSSLGTSGRSWTGELFF.

This clone was seen a few times. Additional DNA sequences in this sample encode the identical CDR3. V and J are TRBV18 and TRBJ2-5; unclear D gene. The V end was cut by 2 bases, the J end by 4 bases, with 2 bases between. CDR3 length: 11 amino acids. Per germline, CDR1 KGHSH and CDR2 LQKENI. The CDR3 DNA sequence: TGTGCCAGCTCACCAGGAGAGACCCAGTACTTC. Amino acid sequence: CASSPGETQYF.

The rearrangement uses TRBV6-1 and TRBJ2-7; 7 bases are a match to TRBD2. The CDR3 is 15 amino acids. Looked up from germline, CDR1 is MNHNS and CDR2 is SASEGT. With 0 bases clipped from V and 3 bases from J, the junction kept 5 bases outside the gene matches. CDR3 loop: CASSEARGDYYEQYF. The CDR3 coding sequence is TGTGCCAGCAGTGAAGCACGGGGGGATTACTACGAGCAGTACTTC.

The chain has TRBV7-2 and TRBJ1-2; unclear D gene. There are 13 residues in the CDR3. Germline V gives CDR1 SGHTA, CDR2 FQGNSA. V was cut by 6 bases and J by 0 bases, with 8 bases left in between. Written as DNA, the CDR3 is TGTGCCAGCAGTCCGGCCTCTAACTATGGCTACACCTTC. Its translation is CASSPASNYGYTF.

This clone was recorded a few times. V and J are TRBV28 and TRBJ1-1; TRBD1 might be the D (5 bases). Germline V lookup: CDR1 MDHEN, CDR2 SYDVKM. This CDR3 is 15 amino acids long. V was cut by 3 bases and J by 1 base, with 12 bases left in between. CDR3 protein: CASSLAGWENTEAFF. Written as DNA, the CDR3 is TGTGCCAGCAGTTTGGCAGGGTGGGAGAACACTGAAGCTTTCTTT.

The J gene is TRBJ2-1, the V gene TRBV28; tentative D call: TRBD2 (6 bases). The V and J ends lost 7 bases and 3 bases respectively, with 22 bases between them. This CDR3 contains 17 residues. Germline CDR1 reads MDHEN; CDR2 reads SYDVKM. This CDR3 reads CASKPNSRRRDYNEQFF. CDR3 bases: TGTGCCAGCAAGCCCAATTCCAGGAGGAGGGACTACAATGAGCAGTTCTTC.

This sequence joins TRBV15 and TRBJ1-3; maybe TRBD1 (5 bases). The CDR3 has 18 residues. CDR1 LNHNV and CDR2 YYDKDF come from the germline V gene (reference sequence). Between the trimmed V and J ends, which lost 1 base and 3 bases, there was a span of 19 bases. In DNA form, the CDR3 reads TGTGCCACCAGCAGAGTGGCAGGGTCCGGCTATTATGGAAACACCATATATTTT. Its translation is CATSRVAGSGYYGNTIYF. Full variable domain (missing parts from reference TRBV15 and TRBJ1-3): DAMVIQNPRYQVTQFGKPVTLSCSQTLNHNVMYWYQQKSSQAPKLLFHYYDKDFNNEADTPDNFQSRRPNTSFCFLDIRSPGLGDTAMYLCATSRVAGSGYYGNTIYFGEGSWLTVV.

The genes are TRBV6-6 and TRBJ2-2; D gene ambiguous. The CDR3 consists of 13 residues. V lost 0 bases and J 6 bases, leaving 5 bases between the germline ends. Germline loops: CDR1 MNHNY, CDR2 SVGAGI (reference sequence). The chain's CDR3 is CASSYSISGELFF. In DNA, the CDR3 is TGTGCCAGCAGTTACTCGATTTCCGGGGAGCTGTTTTTT.

The gene calls are TRBV6-5 and TRBJ2-7; D unclear. Per germline, CDR1 MNHEY and CDR2 SVGAGI. The CDR3 consists of 15 residues. V lost 2 bases and J 2 bases, leaving 13 bases between the germline ends. In DNA form, the CDR3 reads TGTGCCAGCAGTTACACCTCCGGGTTACCCTACGAGCAGTACTTC. Encoded protein: CASSYTSGLPYEQYF.

The CDR3 DNA follows: TGCGCCAGCAGCGGACTGGGAAACGCGAACACCGGGGAGCTGTTTTTT. Residues: CASSGLGNANTGELFF. The chain carries TRBV5-1 and TRBJ2-2; a weak D match, TRBD2 (5 bases). The CDR3 is 16 residues long. V was cut by 4 bases and J by 0 bases, with 13 bases left in between. CDR1 is SGHRS, CDR2 YFSETQ, per germline.

The V call is TRBV9, the J call TRBJ1-1; no firm D call. Germline CDR1 reads SGDLS; CDR2 reads YYNGEE. Deletions cut 4 bases from V and 0 bases from J, with 10 bases between. The CDR3 runs 14 residues. The DNA of the CDR3 is TGTGCCAGCAGCCGAGGTACGATGAACACTGAAGCTTTCTTT. This sequence encodes CASSRGTMNTEAFF.

The rearrangement links TRBV30 to TRBJ1-2, with 10 bases identical to TRBD1. Germline lookup yields CDR1 GTSNPN and CDR2 SVGIG (reference sequence). This CDR3 comprises 13 residues. The junction had 9 bases not matched to a gene; V was cut back by 7 bases and J by 7 bases. CDR3 amino acids: CALDRGRYGGYTF. Here the CDR3 DNA reads TGTGCCTTAGACAGGGGGCGATACGGTGGCTACACCTTC.

The V gene is TRBV30, the J gene TRBJ1-4; unclear D gene. The germline V gene encodes CDR1 GTSNPN and CDR2 SVGIG (reference sequence). V shed 3 bases and J shed 3 bases, with 14 bases lying between them. This CDR3 has 15 amino acids. The CDR3 sequence: CAWSLRGGPNEKLFF. Written as DNA, the CDR3 is TGTGCCTGGAGCCTCCGGGGTGGGCCTAATGAAAAACTGTTTTTT. Supplemented by reference TRBV30 and TRBJ1-4, the full variable domain reads SQTIHQWPATLVQPVGSPLSLECTVEGTSNPNLYWYRQAAGRGLQLLFYSVGIGQISSEVPQNLSASRPQDRQFILSSKKLLLSDSGFYLCAWSLRGGPNEKLFFGSGTQLSVL.

V gene TRBV18 combines with J gene TRBJ2-7; D is perhaps TRBD1 (6 bases). V lost 5 bases and J 5 bases, leaving 13 bases between the germline ends. Germline-derived CDR1 and CDR2 are KGHSH and LQKENI. CDR3 length equals 13 residues. CDR3 in amino acids: CASSGEQGNEQYF. CDR3 in DNA: TGTGCCAGCTCAGGGGAACAGGGAAACGAGCAGTACTTC.

This clone has a single count. This chain uses TRBV29-1 with TRBJ2-7; D may be TRBD1 (5 bases). Germline V lookup: CDR1 SQVTM, CDR2 ANQGSEA. The CDR3 contains 12 residues. V was shortened by 4 bases and J by 2 bases, with 9 bases between the two germline ends. The CDR3: CSVVDRTYEQYF. The CDR3 DNA follows: TGCAGCGTTGTTGACAGAACCTACGAGCAGTACTTC.

In the case of this clone: Other DNA sequences from this sample encode an identical CDR3 as well. J is TRBJ1-1 and V is TRBV9; D gene ambiguous. CDR1 SGDLS and CDR2 YYNGEE come from the germline V gene. CDR3 length: 13 residues. With 2 bases removed from V and 4 bases from J, the gap between germline ends came to 9 bases. CDR3 in amino acids: CASSVGSGTEAFF. CDR3 nucleotides: TGTGCCAGCAGCGTGGGGTCCGGCACTGAAGCTTTCTTT.

This chain uses TRBV19 with TRBJ2-7; D remains unclear. Germline CDR1 reads LNHDA; CDR2 reads SQIVND (reference sequence). The CDR3 runs 14 residues. V was trimmed by 6 bases and J by 0 bases, leaving 12 bases between them. The CDR3 sequence: CASRRTSSSYEQYF. CDR3 DNA: TGTGCCAGTAGAAGAACTTCTAGCTCCTACGAGCAGTACTTC. Drawing the rest from reference TRBV19 and TRBJ2-7, the complete variable domain is DGGITQSPKYLFRKEGQNVTLSCEQNLNHDAMYWYRQDPGQGLRLIYYSQIVNDFQKGDIAEGYSVSREKKESFPLTVTSAQKNPTAFYLCASRRTSSSYEQYFGPGTRLTVT.

This chain links TRBV19 with TRBJ2-7; D perhaps matches TRBD2 (5 bases). V was trimmed by 6 bases and J by 3 bases, leaving 15 bases between them. There are 14 residues in the CDR3. The germline gives CDR1 LNHDA, CDR2 SQIVND (reference sequence). This CDR3 is CASSPGVLGYEQYF. CDR3 bases: TGTGCCAGTAGCCCCGGGGTCTTGGGCTACGAGCAGTACTTC.

The rearrangement uses TRBV9 and TRBJ1-3; TRBD1 aligns across 7 bases. In germline, CDR1 is SGDLS, CDR2 YYNGEE. This CDR3 comprises 12 residues. Trimming at V came to 3 bases and at J to 11 bases, leaving 5 bases not matched to a gene. In DNA, the CDR3 is TGTGCCAGCAGCGCACAGGGGAGGGCCATATATTTT. This gives the protein CASSAQGRAIYF.

The chain couples TRBV5-1 to TRBJ2-7; D not certain. Germline V gives CDR1 SGHRS, CDR2 YFSETQ. V was shortened by 0 bases and J by 0 bases, with 4 bases between the two germline ends. The CDR3 extends over 13 amino acids. The chain's CDR3 is CASSLVSSYEQYF. The DNA for the CDR3 is TGCGCCAGCAGCTTGGTCAGCTCCTACGAGCAGTACTTC.

The chain combines TRBV28 with TRBJ1-1, with a possible D match to TRBD1 (5 bases). The CDR3 runs 13 residues. Germline CDR1 MDHEN, CDR2 SYDVKM. Trimming stripped 4 bases from V and 2 bases from J, with 8 bases between. The CDR3 loop is CASSSRTNTEAFF. The DNA for the CDR3 is TGTGCCAGCAGTTCAAGGACAAACACTGAAGCTTTCTTT.

This clone was observed a handful of times. CDR3 DNA sequence: TGTGCCAGCAGTCCCGAGGGGCCTGGTTCACCCCTCCACTTT. It yields the protein CASSPEGPGSPLHF. The V call is TRBV6-6, the J call TRBJ1-6, with D tentatively TRBD1 (5 bases). CDR3 length: 14 residues. The V end lost 5 bases, the J end lost 9 bases, and 14 bases lay between the germline ends. Germline lookup yields CDR1 MNHNY and CDR2 SVGAGI (reference sequence).

Turning to this clone: An end of the junction differs from the germline gene, which may be a read error. The sample contains more than one DNA sequence encoding this CDR3. The rearrangement links TRBV19 to TRBJ2-7, with D uncertain. Germline loops: CDR1 LNHDA, CDR2 SQIVND (reference sequence). The CDR3 has 14 residues. The DNA for the CDR3 is TGCGCCAGTAGTATGGTACAGTGGTCTGGCGAGCAGTACTTC. Translating it yields CASSMVQWSGEQYF.

In nucleotides, the CDR3 is TGTGCCAGCAGCTTAGACAGGTTCGGGGATACGCAGTATTTT. It codes for CASSLDRFGDTQYF. V and J are TRBV7-6 and TRBJ2-3, with a weak D call TRBD1 (5 bases). CDR1 SGHVS and CDR2 FNYEAQ come from the germline V gene. V was shortened by 1 base and J by 6 bases, with 11 bases between the two germline ends. This CDR3 is 14 amino acids long.

The gene calls are TRBV4-1 and TRBJ1-2, with D possibly being TRBD1 (6 bases). This CDR3 has 15 residues. Per germline, CDR1 MGHRA and CDR2 YSYEKL. V lost 3 bases and J 2 bases, leaving 13 bases between the germline ends. CDR3 sequence reads: CASSHPTGLNYGYTF. Here the CDR3 DNA reads TGCGCCAGCAGCCACCCTACAGGGCTAAACTATGGCTACACCTTC.

The chain recombines TRBV27 with TRBJ2-7; TRBD1 agrees at 9 bases. CDR3 size: 14 residues. Germline CDR1 MNHEY, CDR2 SMNVEV (reference sequence). Germline trimming cut 6 bases from V and 2 bases from J; bases unmatched to any gene: 5. The CDR3 DNA reads TGTGCCAGCAGACGGGGACAGGGAGCCTACGAGCAGTACTTC. It yields the protein CASRRGQGAYEQYF.

The CDR3 nucleotides read TGTGCCAGCTCATCCCGACAGGGGCTCACCTACGAGCAGTACTTC. Its protein is CASSSRQGLTYEQYF. The V gene is TRBV18, the J gene TRBJ2-7; 8 bases fit TRBD1. The CDR3 loop spans 15 amino acids. V lost 5 bases to trimming and J lost 2 bases; unmatched junction nucleotides: 8. Germline lookup yields CDR1 KGHSH and CDR2 LQKENI.

The rearrangement uses TRBV5-3 and TRBJ2-4; D assignment may be TRBD1 or TRBD2 (5 bases each). TRBV5-3 is placed among ORFs of uncertain function. This CDR3 region has 17 residues. V was cut by 6 bases and J by 0 bases, with 19 bases left in between. In DNA form, the CDR3 reads TGTGCCAGAACCCGGGGAACAGGTTGTCTAGCCAAAAACATTCAGTACTTC. This sequence encodes CARTRGTGCLAKNIQYF.

The genes are TRBV5-1 and TRBJ2-5, with 7 bases that match TRBD1. Trimming at V came to 0 bases and at J to 4 bases, leaving 9 bases not matched to a gene. Germline-derived CDR1 and CDR2 are SGHRS and YFSETQ. CDR3 size: 16 residues. Here the CDR3 reads CASSLDQTGWGETQYF. CDR3 coding DNA: TGCGCCAGCAGCTTGGATCAGACAGGGTGGGGAGAGACCCAGTACTTC.